This T cell receptor beta chain was retrieved from a study of PD-1 blockade in classical Hodgkin lymphoma. Study-level information: Administration of nivolumab to patients was at 3 mg/kg intravenously every 2 weeks.

Documented time point: cycle 4 day 1 (C4D1), after 6 weeks of nivolumab. Every patient relapsed after autologous stem cell transplantation, and brentuximab vedotin exposure varied. Study observations and caveats: Whereas CD4+ TCR diversity had risen significantly by C4D1, CD8+ TCR diversity had not. Reports indicated that newly diagnosed patients had lower baseline TCR diversity than healthy donors did.

Per the germline V gene, CDR1 is MNHNY and CDR2 is SVGAGI (reference sequence). The V gene end was trimmed by 6 bases and the J gene end by 5 bases; junction bases not matched to a gene: 12. This CDR3 has 16 amino acids. Only a few counts were recorded for this clone. What it recognizes is unknown. The method was immunoSEQ multiplex PCR; TCRdb's version includes in-frame clones alone and lacks a portion of them. The repertoire holds some 90,000 clones, with 78% as singletons. The V gene is TRBV6-6, the J gene TRBJ2-3; 9 nucleotides line up with TRBD2. The starting material was peripheral blood mononuclear cells (PBMCs), obtained before the fourth cycle of nivolumab. The TCR comes from a human donor with classical Hodgkin lymphoma. Written as DNA, the CDR3 is TGTGCCAGCAGAGGACGGGGGCGGGAGGGTAAAGATACGCAGTATTTT. Encoded protein: CASRGRGREGKDTQYF.